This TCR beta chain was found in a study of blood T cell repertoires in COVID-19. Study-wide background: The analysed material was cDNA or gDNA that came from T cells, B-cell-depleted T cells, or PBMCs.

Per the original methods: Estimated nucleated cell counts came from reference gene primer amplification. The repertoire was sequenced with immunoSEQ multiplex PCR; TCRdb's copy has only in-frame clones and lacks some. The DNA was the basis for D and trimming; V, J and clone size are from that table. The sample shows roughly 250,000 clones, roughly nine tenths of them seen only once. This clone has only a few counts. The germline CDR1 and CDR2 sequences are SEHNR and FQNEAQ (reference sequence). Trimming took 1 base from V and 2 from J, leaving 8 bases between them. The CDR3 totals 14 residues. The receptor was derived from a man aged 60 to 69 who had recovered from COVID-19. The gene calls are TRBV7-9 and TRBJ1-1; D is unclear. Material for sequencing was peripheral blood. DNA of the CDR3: TGTGCCAGCAGCTTAGTGGCGGGAAACACTGAAGCTTTCTTT. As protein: CASSLVAGNTEAFF. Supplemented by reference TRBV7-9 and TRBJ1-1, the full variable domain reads DTGVSQNPRHKITKRGQNVTFRCDPISEHNRLYWYRQTLGQGPEFLTYFQNEAQLEKSRLLSDRFSAERPKGSFSTLEIQRTEQGDSAMYLCASSLVAGNTEAFFGQGTRLTVV.